This T cell receptor (beta chain) was recorded in a study of blood T cell repertoires in COVID-19. On the study more broadly: Sample material is recorded as cDNA or gDNA derived from T cells, B-cell-depleted T cells, or PBMCs.

Trimming cost V 3 bases and J 11 bases; bases outside gene matches: 12. From germline, CDR1 is LNHDA and CDR2 SQIVND (reference sequence). This CDR3 is 16 amino acids long. In the source study's methods: It was from reference gene primer amplification that nucleated cell counts were estimated. Clones were read by immunoSEQ multiplex PCR, and TCRdb kept only the in-frame ones, dropping some. The V and J calls and the clone size are those of that table, but D and trimming were determined from the DNA. Seen here are under 300,000 clones, over 75% observed once, and the top ten hold 13%. What was sequenced was peripheral blood. This sequence joins TRBV19 and TRBJ2-3, with TRBD2 matching over 12 bases. The clonotype comes from a human donor in a cohort sampled during active COVID-19. This chain's CDR3 is CASSMGLAGGPGGQYF. Here the CDR3 DNA reads TGTGCCAGTAGTATGGGTCTAGCGGGAGGGCCTGGCGGGCAGTATTTT. Together with reference TRBV19 and TRBJ2-3, the CDR3 gives the full variable domain: DGGITQSPKYLFRKEGQNVTLSCEQNLNHDAMYWYRQDPGQGLRLIYYSQIVNDFQKGDIAEGYSVSREKKESFPLTVTSAQKNPTAFYLCASSMGLAGGPGGQYFGPGTRLTVL.